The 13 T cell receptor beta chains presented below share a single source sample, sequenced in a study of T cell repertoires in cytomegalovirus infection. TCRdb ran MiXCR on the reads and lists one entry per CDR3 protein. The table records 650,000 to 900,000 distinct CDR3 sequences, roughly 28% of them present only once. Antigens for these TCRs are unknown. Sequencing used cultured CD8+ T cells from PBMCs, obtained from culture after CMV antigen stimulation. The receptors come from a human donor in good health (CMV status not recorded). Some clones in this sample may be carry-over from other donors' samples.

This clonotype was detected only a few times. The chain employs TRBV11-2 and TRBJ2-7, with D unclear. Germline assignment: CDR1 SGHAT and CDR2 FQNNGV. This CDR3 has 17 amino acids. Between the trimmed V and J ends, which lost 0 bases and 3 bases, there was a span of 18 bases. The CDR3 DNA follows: TGTGCCAGCAGCTTAGATAAGGCCCGAAAGGGTCTCTACGAGCAGTACGTC. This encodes CASSLDKARKGLYEQYV.

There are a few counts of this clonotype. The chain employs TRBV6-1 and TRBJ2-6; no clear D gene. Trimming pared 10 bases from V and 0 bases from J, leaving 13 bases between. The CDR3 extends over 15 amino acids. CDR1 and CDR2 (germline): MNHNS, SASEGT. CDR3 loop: CATKDRRSGANVLTF. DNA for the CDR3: TGTGCCACCAAGGACCGTCGCTCTGGGGCCAACGTCCTGACTTTC.

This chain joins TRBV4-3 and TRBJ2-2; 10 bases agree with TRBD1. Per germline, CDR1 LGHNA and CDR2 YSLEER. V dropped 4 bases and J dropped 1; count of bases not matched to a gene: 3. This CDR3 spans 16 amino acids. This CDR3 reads CASSRRDRGNTGELFF. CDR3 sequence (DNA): TGCGCCAGCAGCCGCCGGGACAGGGGGAACACCGGGGAGCTGTTTTTT.

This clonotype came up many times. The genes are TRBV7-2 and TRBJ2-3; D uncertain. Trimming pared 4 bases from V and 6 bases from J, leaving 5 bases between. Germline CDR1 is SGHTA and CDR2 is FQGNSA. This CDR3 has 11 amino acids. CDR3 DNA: TGTGCCAGCAGCTACGGGGATACGCAGTATTTT. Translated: CASSYGDTQYF.

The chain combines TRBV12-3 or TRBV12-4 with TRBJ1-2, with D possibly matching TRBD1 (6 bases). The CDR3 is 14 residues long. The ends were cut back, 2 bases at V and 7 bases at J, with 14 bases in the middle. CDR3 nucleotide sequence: TGTGCCAGCAGTTTAAATGGGGGGCGAGGTGGCTACACCTTC. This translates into CASSLNGGRGGYTF.

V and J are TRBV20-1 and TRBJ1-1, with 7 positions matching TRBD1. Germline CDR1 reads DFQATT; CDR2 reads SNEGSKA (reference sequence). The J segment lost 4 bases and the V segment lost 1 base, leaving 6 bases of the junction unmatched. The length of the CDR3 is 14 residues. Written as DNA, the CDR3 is TGCAGTGCTAGAGCTGACGACAGGGCCACTGAAGCTTTCTTT. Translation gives CSARADDRATEAFF.

The CDR3 is CASSEGVISGTEAFF. The CDR3 DNA is TGTGCCAGCAGTGAGGGGGTTATCTCGGGCACTGAAGCTTTCTTT. V usage is TRBV2 and J usage is TRBJ1-1; TRBD1 is a possible D gene (5 bases). The CDR3 length is 15 residues. Trimming cost V 3 bases and J 4 bases, with 15 bases left between them. Germline loops: CDR1 SNHLY, CDR2 FYNNEI.

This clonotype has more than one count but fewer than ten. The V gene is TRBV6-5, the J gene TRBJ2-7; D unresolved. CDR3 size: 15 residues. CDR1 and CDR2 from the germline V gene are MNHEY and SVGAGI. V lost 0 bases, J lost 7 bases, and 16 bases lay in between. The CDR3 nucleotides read TGTGCCAGCAGTTACTCGGTACAAGCCATAAGGGAGCAGTACGTC. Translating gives CASSYSVQAIREQYV.

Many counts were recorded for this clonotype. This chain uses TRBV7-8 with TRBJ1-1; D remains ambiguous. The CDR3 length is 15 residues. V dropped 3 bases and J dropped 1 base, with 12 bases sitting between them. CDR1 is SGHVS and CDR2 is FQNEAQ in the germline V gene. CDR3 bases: TGTGCCAGCAGCTTTGTTGGCGGGAGGAACACTGAAGCTTTCTTT. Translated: CASSFVGGRNTEAFF.

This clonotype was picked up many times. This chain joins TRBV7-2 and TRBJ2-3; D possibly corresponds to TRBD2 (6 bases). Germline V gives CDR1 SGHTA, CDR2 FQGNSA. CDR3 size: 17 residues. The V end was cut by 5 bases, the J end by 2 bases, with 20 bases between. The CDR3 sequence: CASSKEGGYGFTDTQYF. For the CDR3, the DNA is TGTGCCAGCAGCAAAGAAGGAGGGTACGGTTTCACAGATACGCAGTATTTT.

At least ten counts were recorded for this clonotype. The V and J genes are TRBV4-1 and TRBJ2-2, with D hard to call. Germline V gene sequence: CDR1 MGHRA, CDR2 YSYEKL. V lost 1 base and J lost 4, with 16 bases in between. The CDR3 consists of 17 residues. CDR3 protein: CASSQVWSLYGTGELFF. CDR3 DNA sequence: TGCGCCAGCAGCCAAGTTTGGTCACTCTATGGCACCGGGGAGCTGTTTTTT.

The CDR3 nucleotides are TGTGCCAGCAGCTTCAGACAGCTTGGAGAGACCCAGTACTTC. It translates to CASSFRQLGETQYF. This chain connects TRBV5-4 to TRBJ2-5; D may be TRBD1 (5 bases). The CDR3 runs 14 residues. CDR1 is SGHNT, CDR2 YYREEE, per germline (reference sequence). Trimming pared 2 bases from V and 4 bases from J, leaving 12 bases between.

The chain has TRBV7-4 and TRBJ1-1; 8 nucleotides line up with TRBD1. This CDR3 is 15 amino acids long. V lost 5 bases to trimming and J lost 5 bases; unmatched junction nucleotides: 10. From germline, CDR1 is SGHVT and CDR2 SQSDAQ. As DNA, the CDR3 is TGTGCCAGCAGCCCCAGGGACAGGCTGAGAACTGAAGCTTTCTTT. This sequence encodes CASSPRDRLRTEAFF.